A single sample is the source of the 12 T cell receptor beta chains below, sequenced in a study of blood T cells in healthy people across ages. A second PCR, run for about 7 to 11 cycles, used a sample-barcoded 5' primer plus a J-beta primer mix. TCRdb redid the calling of the 5' RACE reads with MiXCR, one entry per CDR3 protein. The table records 800,000 or so distinct CDR3 sequences, roughly 25% of them present only once. The same specimen was also included in a second study, on T cells of mothers and their children.

The sequenced material came from blood. Every receptor here comes from a boy aged 5-17 years in good health.

The rearrangement links TRBV12-3 or TRBV12-4 to TRBJ2-4, with no clear D. V was shortened by 6 bases and J by 6 bases, with 15 bases between the two germline ends. This CDR3 has 14 amino acids. CDR3 in amino acids: CASSPQLSLNIQYF. The CDR3 bases are TGTGCCAGCAGCCCACAACTCTCACTAAACATTCAGTACTTC.

This clonotype showed up just a few times. This chain links TRBV28 with TRBJ2-3; 8 positions agree with TRBD2. J lost 6 bases, V lost 5 bases, and 13 bases had no gene match. Germline values: CDR1 MDHEN, CDR2 SYDVKM. The CDR3 has 16 residues. The CDR3 here is CASSSPGGFDRDTQYF. The CDR3 coding sequence is TGTGCCAGCAGTAGCCCGGGGGGGTTTGACCGGGATACGCAGTATTTT.

This clonotype was detected only a few times. The chain links TRBV6-6 to TRBJ2-1; TRBD1 aligns across 8 bases. The J call may be incorrect, as the DNA end agrees better with TRBJ2-7. The germline V gene has CDR1 MNHNY and CDR2 SVGAGI (reference sequence). This CDR3 has 15 amino acids. Here the CDR3 reads CASSNPQGAAYEQYF. The CDR3 nucleotides read TGTGCCAGCAGTAACCCCCAGGGGGCGGCCTACGAGCAGTACTTC.

This chain uses TRBV5-5 with TRBJ2-4; 11 nucleotides line up with TRBD2. The junction had 2 bases not matched to a gene; V was cut back by 2 bases and J by 1 base. The V gene's germline CDR1 is SGHKS and CDR2 YYEKEE (reference sequence). The CDR3 sequence is 16 residues long. The CDR3 bases are TGTGCCAGCAGCTTTACTAGCGGGAGCGCCAAAAACATTCAGTACTTC. Protein: CASSFTSGSAKNIQYF.

This clonotype showed up just a few times. V and J are TRBV13 and TRBJ2-3, with 10 bases that match TRBD2. Germline V gene data show CDR1 as PRHDT and CDR2 as FYEKMQ (reference sequence). The V gene end was trimmed by 5 bases and the J gene end by 3 bases; junction bases not matched to a gene: 8. The CDR3 runs to 16 residues. The CDR3 loop is CASSDASGGATDTQYF. CDR3 nucleotide sequence: TGTGCCAGCAGCGACGCCAGCGGGGGGGCGACAGATACGCAGTATTTT.

This clonotype was seen a handful of times. J is TRBJ2-5 and V is TRBV29-1; 9 bases map to TRBD1. The DNA end lines up better with TRBJ2-7; the J call may be wrong. The length of the CDR3 is 17 residues. The germline V gene encodes CDR1 SQVTM and CDR2 ANQGSEA. CDR3 DNA: TGCAGCGTTTGCCGGCCTTTATCGGGACAGGGAATATACGAGCAGTACTTC. Translating it yields CSVCRPLSGQGIYEQYF.

This clonotype was picked up a small number of times. The rearrangement joins TRBV4-3 to TRBJ2-3; 7 nucleotides align to TRBD2. CDR1 is LGHNA and CDR2 is YSLEER in the germline V gene. Trimming removed 0 bases from V and 4 bases from J; junction bases left unmatched: 13. The CDR3 contains 18 residues. CDR3 nucleotides: TGCGCCAGCAGCCAAGATGTTGCTGGGAGGGCCGTGGCAGATACGCAGTATTTT. It translates to CASSQDVAGRAVADTQYF.

V usage is TRBV5-1 and J usage is TRBJ2-5; D assignment may be TRBD1 or TRBD2 (6 bases each). CDR3 length: 14 residues. V was clipped by 5 bases and J by 5 bases, with 16 bases between them. Per the germline V gene, CDR1 is SGHRS and CDR2 is YFSETQ. CDR3 sequence: CASSPKTRGETQYF. In nucleotides, the CDR3 is TGCGCCAGCAGTCCTAAGACTAGGGGGGAGACCCAGTACTTC. Variable domain in full (rest from reference TRBV5-1 and TRBJ2-5): KAGVTQTPRYLIKTRGQQVTLSCSPISGHRSVSWYQQTPGQGLQFLFEYFSETQRNKGNFPGRFSGRQFSNSRSEMNVSTLELGDSALYLCASSPKTRGETQYFGPGTRLLVL.

This clonotype was detected only once. The chain links TRBV5-1 to TRBJ2-5; no clear D gene. The DNA end favors TRBJ2-7, so the J call may be wrong. Germline V gives CDR1 SGHRS, CDR2 YFSETQ. This CDR3 spans 14 amino acids. As DNA, the CDR3 is TGCGCCAGCAGCTTGGACATCGGCAGACGCGAGCAGTACTTC. Amino acid sequence: CASSLDIGRREQYF.

This CDR3 reads CASSSSGTARRGYTF. The CDR3 DNA is TGTGCCAGCAGTTCCTCCGGGACAGCCAGACGGGGCTACACCTTC. The V gene is TRBV12-3 or TRBV12-4, the J gene TRBJ1-2, with 7 bases fitting TRBD1. CDR3 length: 15 amino acids. V shed 4 bases, J shed 8 bases, and the junction held 13 bases outside the gene matches.

This clonotype showed up just a few times. V gene TRBV7-2 combines with J gene TRBJ2-3; D is possibly TRBD1 (5 bases). Trimming left V 7 bases short and J 0 bases short, with 17 bases between. Looked up from germline, CDR1 is SGHTA and CDR2 is FQGNSA. This CDR3 is built from 16 residues. CDR3 sequence (DNA): TGTGCCAGCAACGACCCTCAGACAGCTAGCACAGATACGCAGTATTTT. This translates into CASNDPQTASTDTQYF. Full variable domain (missing parts from reference TRBV7-2 and TRBJ2-3): GAGVSQSPSNKVTEKGKDVELRCDPISGHTALYWYRQSLGQGLEFLIYFQGNSAPDKSGLPSDRFSAERTGGSVSTLTIQRTQQEDSAVYLCASNDPQTASTDTQYFGPGTRLTVL.

This clonotype appeared many times. The chain joins TRBV7-9 to TRBJ2-4, with D possibly matching TRBD2 (5 bases). The CDR3 runs 14 residues. Trimming stripped 2 bases from V and 7 bases from J, with 12 bases between. Per germline, CDR1 SEHNR and CDR2 FQNEAQ (reference sequence). CDR3 in amino acids: CASSLSRPGNIQYF. CDR3 nucleotides: TGTGCCAGCAGCTTATCACGGCCGGGGAACATTCAGTACTTC.